This T cell receptor beta chain was captured in a study of blood T cell repertoires in COVID-19. Study summary: Some COVID-19 samples were acute and others convalescent; all came from the United States, Italy and Spain. T cells, B-cell-depleted T cells, or PBMCs provided the cDNA or gDNA that served as material.

The authors' processing: It was from reference gene primer amplification that nucleated cell counts were estimated. Some clones are missing from TCRdb's copy, which holds only in-frame ones; the method was immunoSEQ multiplex PCR. V and J calls plus clone size are reproduced from that table; the DNA served to infer D and trimming. The data show approximately 87,000 clones, approximately 80% seen once. Germline lookup yields CDR1 GTSNPN and CDR2 SVGIG (reference sequence). This CDR3 has 13 amino acids. Trimming cost V 6 bases and J 6 bases, with 14 bases left between them. Sequences were obtained from peripheral blood. The gene calls are TRBV30 and TRBJ2-2; D uncertain. The receptor was derived from a woman of 80 years or more with acute or convalescent COVID-19. The CDR3 region is CACSPIAAGELFF. CDR3 nucleotides: TGTGCCTGCTCCCCCATAGCCGCCGGGGAGCTGTTTTTT. The full variable domain, its missing parts supplied by reference TRBV30 and TRBJ2-2, is SQTIHQWPATLVQPVGSPLSLECTVEGTSNPNLYWYRQAAGRGLQLLFYSVGIGQISSEVPQNLSASRPQDRQFILSSKKLLLSDSGFYLCACSPIAAGELFFGEGSRLTVL.